This entry lists 9 T cell receptor beta chains sequenced from one sample in a study of cytotoxic CD8 clonotypes in ibrutinib-treated CLL. Clones were read by immunoSEQ multiplex PCR, and TCRdb kept only the in-frame ones, dropping some. The sample has some 10,000 clones; roughly 83% are singletons. The sequences come from PBMCs, collected at disease progression, from a patient treated with ibrutinib. The source is a human donor with chronic lymphocytic leukemia.

The gene calls are TRBV7-6 and TRBJ2-3; D is tentatively TRBD1 or TRBD2 (6 bases each). V shed 5 bases and J shed 6 bases, with 12 bases lying between them. The germline CDR1 and CDR2 sequences are SGHVS and FNYEAQ. The CDR3 has 13 amino acids. CDR3: CASSPLGGDTQYF. CDR3 in DNA: TGTGCCAGCAGCCCCCTAGGGGGGGATACGCAGTATTTT.

This chain links TRBV9 with TRBJ1-2; D remains unclear. V dropped 0 bases and J dropped 0 bases, with 9 bases sitting between them. The CDR3 is 15 residues long. Looked up from germline, CDR1 is SGDLS and CDR2 is YYNGEE. The CDR3 here is CASSVAGESNYGYTF. The CDR3 bases are TGTGCCAGCAGCGTAGCCGGGGAGTCTAACTATGGCTACACCTTC.

The chain carries TRBV9 and TRBJ2-4, with 7 bases lining up with TRBD1. CDR1 and CDR2 from the germline V gene are SGDLS and YYNGEE. The CDR3 runs to 15 residues. J lost 9 bases, V lost 0 bases, and 9 bases had no gene match. The CDR3 protein is CASSVDEGALGIQYF. Written as DNA, the CDR3 is TGTGCCAGCAGCGTAGACGAGGGGGCGCTTGGCATTCAGTACTTC.

This chain uses TRBV9 with TRBJ1-5, with D tentatively TRBD1 (5 bases). This CDR3 comprises 13 residues. Deletions cut 4 bases from V and 3 bases from J, with 8 bases between. Germline CDR1 reads SGDLS; CDR2 reads YYNGEE. The CDR3 nucleotides are TGTGCCAGCAGCCGGGACTTCAATCAGCCCCAGCATTTT. Translating gives CASSRDFNQPQHF. Full variable domain (remainder filled in from reference TRBV9 and TRBJ1-5): DSGVTQTPKHLITATGQRVTLRCSPRSGDLSVYWYQQSLDQGLQFLIQYYNGEERAKGNILERFSAQQFPDLHSELNLSSLELGDSALYFCASSRDFNQPQHFGDGTRLSIL.

There are a few counts of this clone. The V call is TRBV5-1, the J call TRBJ2-5; D unclear. Germline V gives CDR1 SGHRS, CDR2 YFSETQ. The CDR3 length is 12 residues. V lost 5 bases and J 3 bases, leaving 8 bases between the germline ends. Written as DNA, the CDR3 is TGCGCCAGCAGTCTGGTTGAAGAGACCCAGTACTTC. This sequence encodes CASSLVEETQYF. The full variable domain, in which reference TRBV5-1 and TRBJ2-5 provide the parts outside the CDR3, is KAGVTQTPRYLIKTRGQQVTLSCSPISGHRSVSWYQQTPGQGLQFLFEYFSETQRNKGNFPGRFSGRQFSNSRSEMNVSTLELGDSALYLCASSLVEETQYFGPGTRLLVL.

The V call is TRBV5-1, the J call TRBJ2-1; 7 bases map to TRBD2. The CDR3 length is 18 residues. Unmatched junction bases numbered 17, after V lost 8 bases and J lost 0 bases. Germline CDR1 is SGHRS and CDR2 is YFSETQ. CDR3 in DNA: TGCGCCAGTACAACCCCTAGGCTCGGGGGGAGCTCCTACAATGAGCAGTTCTTC. As protein: CASTTPRLGGSSYNEQFF.

This chain joins TRBV19 and TRBJ2-1; a weak D match, TRBD2 (5 bases). The CDR3 sequence is 15 residues long. Trimming stripped 2 bases from V and 6 bases from J, with 14 bases between. From germline, CDR1 is LNHDA and CDR2 SQIVND (reference sequence). CDR3 sequence: CASSIKRMMGNEQFF. In DNA form, the CDR3 reads TGTGCCAGTAGTATAAAGCGGATGATGGGCAATGAGCAGTTCTTC. The complete variable domain, with remaining parts taken from reference TRBV19 and TRBJ2-1, reads DGGITQSPKYLFRKEGQNVTLSCEQNLNHDAMYWYRQDPGQGLRLIYYSQIVNDFQKGDIAEGYSVSREKKESFPLTVTSAQKNPTAFYLCASSIKRMMGNEQFFGPGTRLTVL.

The chain combines TRBV7-2 with TRBJ2-3; 13 bases line up with TRBD2. CDR3 size: 16 residues. V was clipped by 3 bases and J by 6 bases; unmatched bases: 6. Germline V lookup: CDR1 SGHTA, CDR2 FQGNSA. The CDR3 bases are TGTGCCAGCAGCTTTAGACTAGCGGGGGGAGGGGATACGCAGTATTTT. This codes for CASSFRLAGGGDTQYF.

This clone was found once. This chain joins TRBV13 and TRBJ1-2, with TRBD1 as a possible D gene (5 bases). CDR3 length equals 17 residues. Germline V gives CDR1 PRHDT, CDR2 FYEKMQ (reference sequence). Trimming removed 1 base from V and 7 bases from J, with 22 bases in between. The CDR3 DNA is TGTGCCAGCAGCTTAGATACACGGGACGTCTCGCGGCCTGGCTACACCTTC. Encoded protein: CASSLDTRDVSRPGYTF.